The source of this TCR beta chain is a study of CD8 T cells in ankylosing spondylitis. The study's findings and limits: CD8+ by phenotype, disease-linked clones were relatively rare in peripheral blood. Before this, some motif variants had been reported in reactive arthritis synovial fluid and blood. The clones that were linked to disease were reported to be significantly enriched in matched synovial fluid samples from ankylosing spondylitis patients. The study identified a TCR beta motif of roughly eight highly homologous variants that appeared characteristic of ankylosing spondylitis blood.

V shed 6 bases, J shed 0 bases, and the junction held 10 bases outside the gene matches. The CDR3 length is 16 residues. Germline CDR1 is DFQATT and CDR2 is SNEGSKA (reference sequence). TCRdb re-called the 5' RACE reads with MiXCR, one entry per CDR3 protein. The table lists 150,000 to 200,000 distinct CDR3 sequences, 15% to 20% of them singletons. This clonotype was found many times. Its target is unknown. The chain employs TRBV20-1 and TRBJ2-3, with TRBD2 identical over 9 bases. Sequenced sample: blood, either unsorted or a sorted T cell fraction (not recorded which). This receptor was obtained from a male donor aged 10-29 years with ankylosing spondylitis or in good health (not recorded which). CDR3 DNA sequence: TGCAGTGCGGGAAAGGGACTAGCTGACAGCACAGATACGCAGTATTTT. It specifies CSAGKGLADSTDTQYF.